The T cell receptor beta chain described here comes from a study of regulatory T cells in long-lasting Graves disease. Study background: Graves' patients with a new diagnosis had received antithyroid drugs under 3 months. Study-wide results and caveats: Persistent Graves' patients showed less TCR diversity than newly diagnosed ones.

Time point noted: newly diagnosed GD, antithyroid drugs for less than 3 months. After RNA was extracted from PBMCs, the TCR library was made from it. Notes on this clonotype: Its antigen is unidentified. A much larger clone sits a single nucleotide away, making a read error possible.

Construction of TCR beta libraries relied on iRepertoire HTBI primers and on Arm-PCR targeting CDR3 regions. TCRdb re-called the multiplex PCR reads with MiXCR, one entry per CDR3 protein. Of more than 350,000 distinct CDR3 sequences in the sample, about 15% are singletons; the top ten hold 16%. These data also formed part of another study, on T cells in Graves' hyperthyroidism and ophthalmopathy. That work contributes: Blood shared most expanded thyroid clonotypes above 0.001.

This material consisted of peripheral blood mononuclear cells (PBMCs), taken at new diagnosis, from a patient treated with antithyroid drugs. The TCR originated in a woman in her thirties with Graves disease.

The CDR3 reads CASSSGKDSYNEQFF. DNA of the CDR3: TGTGCCAGCAGCAGTGGGAAGGACAGCTACAATGAGCAGTTCTTC. The chain combines TRBV7-9 with TRBJ2-1; tentative D call: TRBD1 (6 bases). Germline V gene data show CDR1 as SEHNR and CDR2 as FQNEAQ (reference sequence). Trimming stripped 5 bases from V and 3 bases from J, with 14 bases between. The CDR3 consists of 15 residues.